Below, one T cell receptor beta chain is given with its context. The clone's antigen remains unknown. No per-base quality is available; no much larger clone lies one base away. These data originate in a study of blood T cells in healthy people across ages (dated by TCRdb to about 2015). Some background on the complete study: In model experiments, template switching captured roughly one uniquely barcoded TCR beta cDNA molecule for every two T cells. Age-related changes in TCR beta repertoire diversity were measured in the study by deep sequencing normalized with unique cDNA molecular identifiers. The donors were split into four age groups: young (average 16 years), middle-aged (39), aged (more than 55) and long-lived (more than 80). To avoid experimental bias, donors of different ages were spread randomly across the sequencing lanes. Two additional independent replicas of 1 million unique cDNA reads from the same blood draw were analyzed for two donors (one aged 18 to 30 and one aged 80 or older).

The approximately 39 donors, aged roughly 6 to 95 years, were systemically healthy Caucasian individuals from Russia. Around 9.7 milliliters of peripheral blood were collected from each donor into EDTA-treated Vacutainer tubes. Ficoll-Paque density-gradient centrifugation was used to isolate PBMCs, with at least 7 million per sample. Trizol reagent was used to extract total RNA from the PBMCs, yielding at least 5.5 micrograms per sample. The percentages of naive CD45RAhigh/CD27high T cells were determined by flow cytometry on a PBMC aliquot from every donor. CDR1 is given as SGHDT and CDR2 as YYEEEE, both from the germline V gene. Taken from cysteine to phenylalanine, the CDR3 has 18 residues. Only the CDR3 region is kept as DNA, spanning 54 bases read in frame from base 1. The V end gives up 0 bases and the J end 5 bases, leaving 11 bases in the junction not matched to a gene. Broad study findings and their caveats: Observed TCR beta diversity correlated strongly with the percentage of naive T cells measured by flow cytometry. Compared with the aged group, more naive CD4+ T cells, fewer expanded clones and increased TCR diversity were shown by the long-lived group, suggesting age selection. Conclusive comparison of naive and antigen-experienced compartments was prevented by the profiling of bulk unsorted PBMCs. Estimates of total diversity based on one million sequenced T cells were considered lower bounds and underestimates. Because donor CMV infection status was unknown, age-related changes in expanded clonotypes were potentially confounded. As age increased, observed TCR beta diversity per million T cells dropped in a roughly linear way, and a significant reduction was already evident by age roughly 36.

Preparation of the library involved 5' RACE. Sequencing was carried out with an Illumina HiSeq 2500. A second PCR of about 6 to 11 cycles was run with a J-beta primer mix and a sample-barcoded 5' primer. A unique molecular identifier was introduced onto each TCR beta cDNA molecule by a template-switch 5' adaptor carrying 12 random nucleotides. Each sample yielded at least 3 million CDR3-containing paired-end reads. All of the RNA was converted into first-strand cDNA using the Mint cDNA synthesis kit, with a TRBC-specific oligonucleotide serving as the primer. Following uracil-DNA glycosylase treatment, all cDNA underwent a first 18-cycle PCR with the universal primers M1SS and BC2_uni_R. In the authors' own workflow: For normalization, 1 million high-quality reads were randomly selected from each sample, with every read carrying a distinct molecular identifier. Reads with shared molecular identifiers were discarded instead of being binned into consensus sequences. MiTCR, with a Q25 quality threshold and the strictest error-elimination algorithm, was used for CDR3 identification, clonotype clustering and error correction. A nonparametric unseen species model with Euler transformation was used to estimate a lower bound on total TCR beta diversity. TCRdb passed the public sequencing reads through fastp at Q25 and MiXCR, retaining productive beta sequences. Each CDR3 protein gets just one entry, which takes the most common genes and DNA from the rows behind it. None of the V and J calls come from the authors' own analysis; TCRdb made them. The sample table contains under 850,000 distinct CDR3 sequences; only one count was recorded for under 40% of them. The ten top clones hold 10% to 15% of the sample.

This clonotype originated in a man between 18 and 35 years old in good health. The chain employs TRBV5-6 and TRBJ1-6, with 7 middle bases fitting TRBD1. Sequencing was performed on blood. For the CDR3, the sequence is CASSLVGTVQRDNSPLHF. The nucleotide sequence reads TGTGCCAGCAGCTTGGTGGGGACAGTCCAACGGGATAATTCACCCCTCCACTTT. Supplemented by the reference TRBV5-6 and TRBJ1-6 proteins around the CDR3, the complete variable domain is DAGVTQSPTHLIKTRGQQVTLRCSPKSGHDTVSWYQQALGQGPQFIFQYYEEEERQRGNFPDRFSGHQFPNYSSELNVNALLLGDSALYLCASSLVGTVQRDNSPLHFGNGTRLTVT.